These 14 T cell receptor beta chains were all obtained from the same sample, sequenced in a study of cytotoxic CD8 clonotypes in ibrutinib-treated CLL (dated by TCRdb to the early 2020s). The library relied on the immunoSEQ multiplex PCR assay. The table comes from immuneACCESS by way of TCRdb, which keeps in-frame sequences with V and J called. Part of the clones is missing from these tables; in studies checked, under half for an unresolved V gene and the rest for unknown reasons. Across this sample there are over 15,000 clones, with 65% to 85% seen only once. The ten largest make up 4.5% to 7% of the sample. The input for sequencing was PBMCs, taken before ibrutinib treatment. Receptors originate from a human donor with chronic lymphocytic leukemia.

The chain links TRBV9 to TRBJ2-1, with a possible D match to TRBD1 (6 bases). CDR3 length equals 16 residues. Germline CDR1 reads SGDLS; CDR2 reads YYNGEE. V gave up 4 bases and J gave up 9 bases, with 23 bases separating them. The CDR3: CASSPIGPGRGGEQFF. In DNA form, the CDR3 reads TGTGCCAGCAGCCCTATCGGGCCCGGCAGGGGTGGTGAGCAGTTCTTC.

The genes are TRBV7-2 and TRBJ2-7; D uncertain. Germline CDR1 reads SGHTA; CDR2 reads FQGNSA. This CDR3 has 12 residues. Trimming left V 5 bases short and J 5 bases short, with 10 bases between. Here the CDR3 reads CASSPSNHEQYF. CDR3 coding DNA: TGTGCCAGCAGCCCCAGCAACCACGAGCAGTACTTC.

V gene TRBV2 combines with J gene TRBJ1-2; no firm D call. The CDR3 loop spans 12 amino acids. Germline V gene sequence: CDR1 SNHLY, CDR2 FYNNEI. V was trimmed by 7 bases and J by 7 bases, leaving 13 bases between them. CDR3 sequence reads: CASTVGGLGYTF. In DNA form, the CDR3 reads TGTGCCAGCACCGTAGGAGGTCTTGGCTACACCTTC.

This clone was observed a handful of times. This chain links TRBV19 with TRBJ1-6; 10 positions match TRBD1. Per the germline V gene, CDR1 is LNHDA and CDR2 is SQIVND (reference sequence). The CDR3 length is 15 residues. V trimming: 6 bases; J trimming: 6 bases; junction bases outside the gene matches: 5. CDR3 coding DNA: TGTGCCAGTAGACCGACAGGGGGCATTAATTCACCCCTCCACTTT. Translated: CASRPTGGINSPLHF.

This sequence joins TRBV5-4 and TRBJ2-4, with 8 bases that match TRBD2. The V segment lost 3 bases and the J segment 0 bases; nucleotides outside the gene matches: 5. This CDR3 is built from 16 residues. Germline-derived CDR1 and CDR2 are SGHNT and YYREEE (reference sequence). In DNA, the CDR3 is TGTGCCAGCAGCTCCGCGGGGGGTCCAGCCAAAAACATTCAGTACTTC. Residues: CASSSAGGPAKNIQYF. The full variable domain, with the rest looked up from reference TRBV5-4 and TRBJ2-4, is ETGVTQSPTHLIKTRGQQVTLRCSSQSGHNTVSWYQQALGQGPQFIFQYYREEENGRGNFPPRFSGLQFPNYSSELNVNALELDDSALYLCASSSAGGPAKNIQYFGAGTRLSVL.

The CDR3 DNA reads TGCGCCAGCAGGGGAAGGGGATCTGGCACAGATACGCAGTATTTT. It codes for CASRGRGSGTDTQYF. This chain connects TRBV5-1 to TRBJ2-3; perhaps TRBD1 as D (5 bases). The germline V gene encodes CDR1 SGHRS and CDR2 YFSETQ. The length of the CDR3 is 15 residues. V lost 5 bases and J lost 1, with 14 bases in between. Drawing the rest from reference TRBV5-1 and TRBJ2-3, the complete variable domain is KAGVTQTPRYLIKTRGQQVTLSCSPISGHRSVSWYQQTPGQGLQFLFEYFSETQRNKGNFPGRFSGRQFSNSRSEMNVSTLELGDSALYLCASRGRGSGTDTQYFGPGTRLTVL.

This chain connects TRBV13 to TRBJ1-6; possible D gene TRBD1, 6 bases. The germline CDR1 and CDR2 sequences are PRHDT and FYEKMQ (reference sequence). The CDR3 has 14 residues. The V end was cut by 0 bases, the J end by 9 bases, with 9 bases between. The CDR3 here is CASSLGEGVSPLHF. CDR3 DNA sequence: TGTGCCAGCAGCTTAGGTGAGGGGGTTTCACCCCTCCACTTT.

The rearrangement uses TRBV5-1 and TRBJ2-7; 12 positions match TRBD2. V was clipped by 5 bases and J by 3 bases; unmatched bases: 6. The CDR3 length is 15 residues. Germline CDR1 and CDR2: SGHRS and YFSETQ. This chain's CDR3 is CASRVGLAGNYEQYF. In DNA form, the CDR3 reads TGCGCCAGCAGGGTCGGACTAGCGGGGAACTACGAGCAGTACTTC.

The gene calls are TRBV11-2 and TRBJ1-6, with TRBD1 as a possible D gene (6 bases). Trimming removed 1 base at V and 7 bases at J, with 11 bases between. The CDR3 contains 15 residues. Germline CDR1 and CDR2: SGHAT and FQNNGV. Written as DNA, the CDR3 is TGTGCCAGCAGCTTAGGTGTCCAGGGGAATTCACCCCTCCACTTT. Amino acids: CASSLGVQGNSPLHF.

Sample share makes this clone medium-sized. V gene TRBV11-2 combines with J gene TRBJ2-5; 7 positions agree with TRBD2. Germline CDR1 SGHAT, CDR2 FQNNGV. V was clipped by 3 bases and J by 2 bases; unmatched bases: 6. The length of the CDR3 is 15 residues. As DNA, the CDR3 is TGTGCCAGCAGCTTTTGGGCCGGGGGGCAAGAGACCCAGTACTTC. Translating gives CASSFWAGGQETQYF.

The chain employs TRBV6-1 and TRBJ1-2; TRBD1 agrees at 7 bases. V was pared by 2 bases and J by 6 bases, with 6 bases of the junction left unmatched. CDR3 length equals 14 residues. Germline V gene data show CDR1 as MNHNS and CDR2 as SASEGT. In DNA form, the CDR3 reads TGTGCCAGCAGTGAACAGACAGGGAGAAATGGCTACACCTTC. This translates into CASSEQTGRNGYTF.

The chain joins TRBV28 to TRBJ2-7; the D is unclear. CDR1 MDHEN and CDR2 SYDVKM come from the germline V gene. This CDR3 spans 15 amino acids. V was cut by 3 bases and J by 1 base, with 13 bases left in between. The CDR3 reads CASSFLGSGSYEQYF. For the CDR3, the DNA is TGTGCCAGCAGTTTCCTGGGCTCTGGATCCTACGAGCAGTACTTC.

The rearrangement uses TRBV28 and TRBJ1-5, with a tentative D call TRBD1 (5 bases). The V end lost 3 bases, the J end lost 3 bases, and 9 bases lay between the germline ends. The germline V gene encodes CDR1 MDHEN and CDR2 SYDVKM. This CDR3 spans 14 amino acids. The CDR3 DNA is TGTGCCAGCAGTTTGTTGGGGCCCAATCAGCCCCAGCATTTT. Translated, it gives CASSLLGPNQPQHF.

J is TRBJ1-1 and V is TRBV19; D uncertain. Trimming pared 2 bases from V and 6 bases from J, leaving 4 bases between. Germline V gives CDR1 LNHDA, CDR2 SQIVND (reference sequence). CDR3 size: 11 residues. The chain's CDR3 is CASSIQSEAFF. The CDR3 DNA sequence: TGTGCCAGTAGTATACAGTCTGAAGCTTTCTTT. The full variable domain, with the rest looked up from reference TRBV19 and TRBJ1-1, is DGGITQSPKYLFRKEGQNVTLSCEQNLNHDAMYWYRQDPGQGLRLIYYSQIVNDFQKGDIAEGYSVSREKKESFPLTVTSAQKNPTAFYLCASSIQSEAFFGQGTRLTVV.